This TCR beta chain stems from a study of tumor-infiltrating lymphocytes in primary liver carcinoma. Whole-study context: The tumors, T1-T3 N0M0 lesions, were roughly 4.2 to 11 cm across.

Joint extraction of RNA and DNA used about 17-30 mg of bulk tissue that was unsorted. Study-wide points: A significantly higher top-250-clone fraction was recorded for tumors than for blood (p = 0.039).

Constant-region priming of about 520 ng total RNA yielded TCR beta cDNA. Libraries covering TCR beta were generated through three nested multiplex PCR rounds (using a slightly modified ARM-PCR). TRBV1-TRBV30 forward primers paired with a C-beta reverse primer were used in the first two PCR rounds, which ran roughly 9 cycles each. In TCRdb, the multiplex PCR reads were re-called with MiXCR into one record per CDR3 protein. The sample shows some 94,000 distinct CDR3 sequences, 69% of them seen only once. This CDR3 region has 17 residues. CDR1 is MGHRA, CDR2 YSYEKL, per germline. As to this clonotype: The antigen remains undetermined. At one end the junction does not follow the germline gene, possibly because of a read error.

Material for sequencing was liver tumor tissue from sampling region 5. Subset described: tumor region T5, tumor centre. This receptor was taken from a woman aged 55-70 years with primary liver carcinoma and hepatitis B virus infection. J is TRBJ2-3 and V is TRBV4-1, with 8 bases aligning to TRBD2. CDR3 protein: CASSQGSPGGSTDTQYF. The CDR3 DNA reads TGCGCCAGCAGTCAAGGATCACCGGGAGGGAGCACAGATACGCAGTATTTT.